Below are 9 T cell receptor beta chains sequenced from a single sample in a study of cytomegalovirus exposure and HLA in healthy donors. PCR was performed using 60 Vbeta and 13 Jbeta primers. The table came from immunoSEQ multiplex PCR; TCRdb's copy has only in-frame clones and leaves some out. The repertoire holds more than 150,000 clones, with about 80% as singletons. The sample taken for sequencing was PBMCs. The receptor source for this set is a woman between 25 and 40 years old in good health and CMV-seronegative.

V usage is TRBV6-5 and J usage is TRBJ2-1, with a weak D call TRBD2 (6 bases). This CDR3 is 15 amino acids long. Germline lookup yields CDR1 MNHEY and CDR2 SVGAGI. The V and J ends lost 2 bases and 8 bases respectively, with 16 bases between them. The CDR3 is CASSYGDSPGHEQFF. The CDR3 coding sequence is TGTGCCAGCAGTTACGGGGACTCCCCGGGTCATGAGCAGTTCTTC.

This chain connects TRBV4-1 to TRBJ2-2; 8 bases map to TRBD1. The V gene end was trimmed by 4 bases and the J gene end by 2 bases; junction bases not matched to a gene: 12. The CDR3 is 18 amino acids. Germline loops: CDR1 MGHRA, CDR2 YSYEKL. As DNA, the CDR3 is TGCGCCAGCAGCCGGGGACAGGATAAACTCTTCAACACCGGGGAGCTGTTTTTT. This encodes CASSRGQDKLFNTGELFF.

The chain joins TRBV28 to TRBJ2-7, with TRBD1 as a possible D gene (5 bases). This CDR3 region has 15 residues. Germline V gives CDR1 MDHEN, CDR2 SYDVKM. Trimming left V 5 bases short and J 2 bases short, with 16 bases between. The CDR3 sequence: CASSLGVPFPYEQYF. CDR3 coding DNA: TGTGCCAGCAGTCTAGGGGTCCCCTTCCCCTACGAGCAGTACTTC. Full variable domain (outside the CDR3, taken from reference TRBV28 and TRBJ2-7): DVKVTQSSRYLVKRTGEKVFLECVQDMDHENMFWYRQDPGLGLRLIYFSYDVKMKEKGDIPEGYSVSREKKERFSLILESASTNQTSMYLCASSLGVPFPYEQYFGPGTRLTVT.

The chain combines TRBV5-5 with TRBJ2-3; possibly TRBD2 for D (5 bases). The CDR3 contains 17 residues. CDR1 is SGHKS, CDR2 YYEKEE, per germline (reference sequence). V shed 4 bases and J shed 1 base, with 19 bases lying between them. CDR3 in amino acids: CASSREERSTGTDTQYF. The CDR3 nucleotides read TGTGCCAGCAGCCGGGAAGAGCGGTCAACAGGCACAGATACGCAGTATTTT.

V and J are TRBV5-1 and TRBJ2-3, with 12 nucleotides matching TRBD2. The V gene end was trimmed by 1 base and the J gene end by 4 bases; junction bases not matched to a gene: 4. Germline V gives CDR1 SGHRS, CDR2 YFSETQ. The CDR3 consists of 16 residues. The CDR3 region is CASSLTLAGGPDTQYF. The CDR3 nucleotides are TGCGCCAGCAGCTTGACCCTAGCGGGGGGGCCAGATACGCAGTATTTT.

This clone showed up just a few times. One end of the junction is discordant with germline, which a read error may explain. The chain links TRBV7-9 to TRBJ1-2; D gene unclear. Germline V gives CDR1 SEHNR, CDR2 FQNEAQ (reference sequence). The CDR3 consists of 15 residues. The CDR3 here is CSSSSHGPSNYGYTF. In nucleotides, the CDR3 is TGTTCCAGCAGCTCACATGGTCCTAGCAACTATGGCTACACCTTC.

The genes are TRBV29-1 and TRBJ1-2; TRBD1 aligns across 7 bases. The junction had 7 bases not matched to a gene; V was cut back by 6 bases and J by 3 bases. Germline V gene sequence: CDR1 SQVTM, CDR2 ANQGSEA. The CDR3 is made up of 13 amino acids. The DNA of the CDR3 is TGCAGCGTCAACGGACAGGACCACTATGGCTACACCTTC. It specifies CSVNGQDHYGYTF.

This clone was seen a single time. CDR3 loop: CASSEENSPAGYGYTF. The CDR3 coding sequence is TGTGCCAGCAGTGAAGAGAACAGCCCAGCAGGATATGGCTACACCTTC. The rearrangement joins TRBV6-1 to TRBJ1-2; D gene ambiguous. The CDR3 sequence is 16 residues long. The V gene lost 1 base and the J gene lost 5 bases, with 17 bases spanning the gap. Germline-derived CDR1 and CDR2 are MNHNS and SASEGT.

The chain combines TRBV15 with TRBJ2-1; perhaps TRBD2 as D (5 bases). The CDR3 extends over 16 amino acids. CDR1 is LNHNV, CDR2 YYDKDF, per germline (reference sequence). V was pared by 0 bases and J by 7 bases, with 16 bases between. For the CDR3, the DNA is TGTGCCACCAGCAGAGATCTTGGCGGGTCCCTGAATGAGCAGTTCTTC. Its translation: CATSRDLGGSLNEQFF.